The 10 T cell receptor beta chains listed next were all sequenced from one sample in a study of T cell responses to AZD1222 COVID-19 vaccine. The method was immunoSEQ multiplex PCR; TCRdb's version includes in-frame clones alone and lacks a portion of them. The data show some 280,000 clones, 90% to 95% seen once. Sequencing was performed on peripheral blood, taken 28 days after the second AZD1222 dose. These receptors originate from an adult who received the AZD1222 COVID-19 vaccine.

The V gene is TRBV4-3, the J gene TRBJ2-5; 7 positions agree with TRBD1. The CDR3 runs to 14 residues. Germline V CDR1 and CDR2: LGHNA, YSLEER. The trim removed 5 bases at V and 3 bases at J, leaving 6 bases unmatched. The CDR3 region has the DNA TGCGCCAGCAGCGCACGGGACAGAGAAGAGACCCAGTACTTC. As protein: CASSARDREETQYF.

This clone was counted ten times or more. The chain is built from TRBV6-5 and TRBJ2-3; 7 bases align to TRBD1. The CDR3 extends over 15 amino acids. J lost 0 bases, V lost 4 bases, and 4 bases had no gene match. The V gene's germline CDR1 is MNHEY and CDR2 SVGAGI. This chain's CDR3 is CASSSRTGSTDTQYF. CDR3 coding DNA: TGTGCCAGCAGTTCCCGGACAGGAAGCACAGATACGCAGTATTTT.

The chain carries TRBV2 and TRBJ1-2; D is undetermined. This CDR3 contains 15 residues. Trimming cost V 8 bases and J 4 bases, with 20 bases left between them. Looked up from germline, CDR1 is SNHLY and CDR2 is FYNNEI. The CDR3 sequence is CASGLLPGSRYGYTF. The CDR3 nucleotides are TGTGCCAGCGGTTTATTACCCGGGTCGCGCTATGGCTACACCTTC.

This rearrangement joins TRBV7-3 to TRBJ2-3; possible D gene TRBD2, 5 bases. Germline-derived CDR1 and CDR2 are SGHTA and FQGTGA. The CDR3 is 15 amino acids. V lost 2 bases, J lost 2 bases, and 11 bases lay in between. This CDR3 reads CASSLGSGTTDTQYF. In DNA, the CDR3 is TGTGCCAGCAGCTTAGGGAGCGGTACCACAGATACGCAGTATTTT. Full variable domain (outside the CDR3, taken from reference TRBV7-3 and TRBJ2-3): GAGVSQTPSNKVTEKGKYVELRCDPISGHTALYWYRQSLGQGPEFLIYFQGTGAADDSGLPNDRFFAVRPEGSVSTLKIQRTERGDSAVYLCASSLGSGTTDTQYFGPGTRLTVL.

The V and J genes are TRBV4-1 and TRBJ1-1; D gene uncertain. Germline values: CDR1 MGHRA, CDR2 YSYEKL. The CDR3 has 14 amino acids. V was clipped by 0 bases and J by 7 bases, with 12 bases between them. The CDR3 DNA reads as TGCGCCAGCAGCCAAGAACACGCGTGGGGTGAAGCTTTCTTT. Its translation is CASSQEHAWGEAFF.

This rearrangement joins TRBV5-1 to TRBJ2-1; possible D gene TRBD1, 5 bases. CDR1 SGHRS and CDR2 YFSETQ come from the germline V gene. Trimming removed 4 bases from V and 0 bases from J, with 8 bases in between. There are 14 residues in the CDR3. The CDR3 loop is CASSPDNSYNEQFF. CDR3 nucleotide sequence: TGCGCCAGCAGCCCGGACAACTCCTACAATGAGCAGTTCTTC. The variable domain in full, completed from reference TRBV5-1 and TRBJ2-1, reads KAGVTQTPRYLIKTRGQQVTLSCSPISGHRSVSWYQQTPGQGLQFLFEYFSETQRNKGNFPGRFSGRQFSNSRSEMNVSTLELGDSALYLCASSPDNSYNEQFFGPGTRLTVL.

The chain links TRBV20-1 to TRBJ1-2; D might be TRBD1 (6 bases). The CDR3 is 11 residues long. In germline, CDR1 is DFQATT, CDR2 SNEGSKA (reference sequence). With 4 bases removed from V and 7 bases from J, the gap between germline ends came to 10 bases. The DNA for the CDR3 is TGCAGTGCTATTTTAGGGGGTGGCTACACCTTC. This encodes CSAILGGGYTF.

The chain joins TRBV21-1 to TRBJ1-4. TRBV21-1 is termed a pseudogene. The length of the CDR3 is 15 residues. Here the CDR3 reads CASSKGGRTNEKLFF. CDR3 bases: TGTGCCAGCAGCAAAGGTGGAAGGACTAATGAAAAACTGTTTTTT.

This CDR3 is CASSLADRAYEQYF. For the CDR3, the DNA is TGTGCCAGCAGCTTAGCCGACAGGGCCTACGAGCAGTACTTC. The gene calls are TRBV7-9 and TRBJ2-7; 7 bases line up with TRBD1. Germline V CDR1 and CDR2: SEHNR, FQNEAQ (reference sequence). V lost 0 bases to trimming and J lost 2 bases; unmatched junction nucleotides: 1. The CDR3 covers 14 residues.

The CDR3 region has the DNA TGTGCCAGCAGCCAAGACAGGTCTAGCGAGCAGTACTTC. This gives the protein CASSQDRSSEQYF. This chain uses TRBV3-1 (or the pseudogene TRBV3-2) with TRBJ2-7; D not certain. V dropped 0 bases and J dropped 6 bases, with 9 bases sitting between them. The CDR3 covers 13 residues. CDR1 and CDR2 (germline): LGHDT, YNNKEL (reference sequence).